This T cell receptor (beta chain) was recovered during a study of T cells in Graves' hyperthyroidism and ophthalmopathy. Study outcomes and limitations: Ophthalmopathy was told apart from stable hyperthyroidism by a 13 V-J model. A median around 6.4 months before onset, the model predicted ophthalmopathy.

CDR1 is GTSNPN and CDR2 is SVGIG in the germline V gene (reference sequence). The CDR3 extends over 14 amino acids. V gave up 2 bases and J gave up 2 bases, with 13 bases separating them. This clonotype occurred a few times. Its antigen is unidentified. Amplification of TCR beta CDR3 regions used RNA as the template. The primer set for the first-round RT-PCR of the TCR CDR3 was HTBI. Each CDR3 protein gets one entry after TCRdb re-called the multiplex PCR reads with MiXCR. The sample yields over 350,000 distinct CDR3 sequences, more than 13% seen once. The TCR sequence derives from a man in his forties or fifties with Graves' ophthalmopathy. Sequencing was performed on blood. The J gene is TRBJ2-7, the V gene TRBV30, with TRBD2 as a possible D gene (5 bases). The DNA of the CDR3 is TGTGCCTGGAGTTTGAGGGAAACGACCTACGAGCAGTACTTC. This gives the protein CAWSLRETTYEQYF.